These 14 T cell receptor beta chains originate from one sample sequenced in a study of blood T cell repertoires in COVID-19. Measured with immunoSEQ multiplex PCR; TCRdb has only the in-frame clones, and not every one. Here the sample spans 120,000 or so clones, more than 60% being singletons. The sample taken for sequencing was peripheral blood. All receptors come from a man aged 65 to 79 with acute or convalescent COVID-19.

This rearrangement joins TRBV4-3 to TRBJ1-2; the D gene is possibly TRBD1 (5 bases). Germline CDR1 reads LGHNA; CDR2 reads YSLEER. The CDR3 sequence is 16 residues long. The V end was cut by 2 bases, the J end by 6 bases, with 19 bases between. The CDR3 sequence is CASSQSSMEPGDGYTF. The CDR3, as DNA: TGCGCCAGCAGCCAATCCTCCATGGAGCCGGGGGATGGCTACACCTTC.

DNA for the CDR3: TGTGCCACCAGCAGAACAGGGCCAACTAATGAAAAACTGTTTTTT. Protein product: CATSRTGPTNEKLFF. V is TRBV15 and J is TRBJ1-4, with D maybe TRBD1 (6 bases). This CDR3 region has 15 residues. CDR1 is LNHNV, CDR2 YYDKDF, per germline (reference sequence). The V and J ends lost 2 bases and 0 bases respectively, with 7 bases between them. The full variable domain, with the rest looked up from reference TRBV15 and TRBJ1-4, is DAMVIQNPRYQVTQFGKPVTLSCSQTLNHNVMYWYQQKSSQAPKLLFHYYDKDFNNEADTPDNFQSRRPNTSFCFLDIRSPGLGDTAMYLCATSRTGPTNEKLFFGSGTQLSVL.

This chain connects TRBV3-1 (or the pseudogene TRBV3-2) to TRBJ1-5, with TRBD1 matching over 11 bases. With V trimmed by 4 bases and J by 7 bases, 3 bases remained unmatched. Germline V gene lookup returns CDR1 LGHDT and CDR2 YNNKEL (reference sequence). The CDR3 is made up of 14 amino acids. The CDR3 here is CASSPGQGDQPQHF. The CDR3 DNA follows: TGTGCCAGCAGCCCGGGACAGGGGGACCAGCCCCAGCATTTT.

The chain is built from TRBV1 and TRBJ2-2; the D call in the table, TRBD2, was not verified against the DNA. TRBV1 is listed as a pseudogene. This CDR3 has 12 residues. DNA for the CDR3: TGCACCAGCAGCCAAGACGTCGGGGAGCTGTTTTTT. Residues: CTSSQDVGELFF.

The chain links TRBV28 to TRBJ1-2, with 9 bases matching TRBD1. The V and J ends lost 4 bases and 4 bases, in that order; junction bases with no gene match: 7. The CDR3 spans 15 residues. Germline CDR1 is MDHEN and CDR2 is SYDVKM. CDR3 residues: CASSWTGEFSYGYTF. The CDR3 region has the DNA TGTGCCAGCAGTTGGACAGGGGAGTTTAGCTATGGCTACACCTTC.

This clone was counted once. The chain uses TRBV19 and TRBJ1-1; D call uncertain. With 6 bases removed from V and 3 bases from J, the gap between germline ends came to 20 bases. CDR1 LNHDA and CDR2 SQIVND come from the germline V gene (reference sequence). The CDR3 is made up of 16 amino acids. CDR3 region: CASSSLPGRPDTEAFF. The CDR3 DNA reads as TGTGCCAGTAGCTCTCTGCCGGGGAGGCCTGACACTGAAGCTTTCTTT.

The chain couples TRBV29-1 to TRBJ2-3; 8 positions agree with TRBD2. The length of the CDR3 is 14 residues. With 6 bases clipped from V and 0 bases from J, the junction kept 5 bases outside the gene matches. Germline V gives CDR1 SQVTM, CDR2 ANQGSEA. CDR3 region: CSVGTSGSTDTQYF. In nucleotides, the CDR3 is TGCAGCGTGGGTACTAGCGGCAGCACAGATACGCAGTATTTT.

The chain employs TRBV11-3 and TRBJ1-3, with a weak D call TRBD1 (5 bases). CDR3 length equals 13 residues. Trimming removed 4 bases from V and 4 bases from J, with 8 bases in between. Germline CDR1 reads SGHNT; CDR2 reads YENEEA. CDR3: CASSSDSGNTIYF. CDR3 DNA: TGTGCCAGCAGCTCCGACAGCGGAAACACCATATATTTT.

The chain carries TRBV5-1 and TRBJ2-7; 8 bases fit TRBD2. After removal of 4 bases from V and 7 bases from J, the junction contained 22 bases not matched to a gene. From germline, CDR1 is SGHRS and CDR2 YFSETQ. The CDR3 has 18 amino acids. Here the CDR3 reads CASSPRSPSGSRIGEQYF. Written as DNA, the CDR3 is TGCGCCAGCAGCCCACGAAGTCCCAGCGGGAGTAGGATTGGAGAGCAGTACTTC.

The rearrangement links TRBV5-1 to TRBJ1-2; weak D call: TRBD1 (5 bases). This CDR3 has 15 residues. The germline V and J ends were trimmed by 1 base and 5 bases, with 15 bases remaining between them. Per germline, CDR1 SGHRS and CDR2 YFSETQ. The CDR3 reads CASSLQQGNMYGYTF. In nucleotides, the CDR3 is TGCGCCAGCAGCTTGCAGCAGGGAAATATGTATGGCTACACCTTC.

The gene calls are TRBV7-6 and TRBJ2-7, with D possibly TRBD2 on 6 matching bases. The V and J ends lost 4 bases and 3 bases respectively, with 16 bases between them. CDR1 SGHVS and CDR2 FNYEAQ come from the germline V gene. The CDR3 covers 15 residues. The CDR3 spells CASSSVREKIYEQYF. In DNA, the CDR3 is TGTGCCAGCAGCTCAGTCCGGGAGAAAATCTACGAGCAGTACTTC.

This chain links TRBV29-1 with TRBJ2-1, with D perhaps TRBD1 (7 bases). The CDR3 has 14 residues. Trimming took off 7 bases at V and 8 bases at J, with 21 bases between the two ends. Germline CDR1 and CDR2: SQVTM and ANQGSEA. The CDR3 sequence is CSAEGQGEDDEQFF. DNA for the CDR3: TGCAGCGCCGAGGGGCAGGGGGAGGACGATGAGCAGTTCTTC.

This clone appeared many times. V and J are TRBV7-6 and TRBJ2-7, with D possibly matching TRBD2 (5 bases). CDR1 SGHVS and CDR2 FNYEAQ come from the germline V gene. V was pared by 5 bases and J by 6 bases, with 20 bases between. CDR3 length: 15 residues. CDR3: CASSRFGGEGSEQYF. As DNA, the CDR3 is TGTGCCAGCAGCCGGTTTGGAGGCGAGGGCTCCGAGCAGTACTTC.

As for this clone: At one boundary the junction diverges from the germline segment, which might be a read error. The genes are TRBV3-1 (or the pseudogene TRBV3-2) and TRBJ2-4; 7 nucleotides match TRBD1. CDR3 length equals 11 residues. Germline loops: CDR1 LGHDT, CDR2 YNNKEL (reference sequence). CDR3 DNA sequence: TGTGCCAGCAGCCACGGGACAGCCCGTAGATTC. Its protein is CASSHGTARRF.